These 25 T cell receptor beta chains came from one sample sequenced in a study of T-cell reconstitution after alpha-beta-depleted transplantation in children. The TCRbeta library incorporated unique molecular identifiers. MiXCR, run by TCRdb on the PCR reads, gives a single entry per CDR3 protein. The data hold 580,000 or so distinct CDR3 sequences, with approximately 22% observed a single time. This specimen consisted of PBMCs, mostly from graft donor cells, obtained 360 days after TCRalphabeta/CD19-depleted stem cell transplant. These TCRs come from a boy under two years old who had a stem cell transplant for acute myeloid leukemia, so the T cells may come from the graft donor.

The chain employs TRBV11-1 and TRBJ2-7, with 10 bases matching TRBD1. The CDR3 sequence is 19 residues long. With V trimmed by 2 bases and J by 5 bases, 18 bases remained unmatched. The germline V gene encodes CDR1 SGHAT and CDR2 FQDESV (reference sequence). The CDR3 spells CASSLRRDRGGSSPHEQYF. The CDR3 DNA is TGTGCCAGCAGCTTACGGAGGGACAGGGGAGGCTCGAGTCCCCACGAGCAGTACTTC.

The sample holds many counts of this clonotype. The chain carries TRBV27 and TRBJ2-1; D call uncertain. The CDR3 is 17 residues long. Germline assignment: CDR1 MNHEY and CDR2 SMNVEV (reference sequence). Trimming left V 5 bases short and J 5 bases short, with 22 bases between. The chain's CDR3 is CASSPGGRSLPDNEQFF. In DNA, the CDR3 is TGTGCCAGCAGTCCCGGTGGGCGTAGCCTACCTGACAATGAGCAGTTCTTC.

The J gene is TRBJ2-7, the V gene TRBV27, with 8 bases identical to TRBD1. This CDR3 is built from 17 residues. V lost 8 bases and J lost 3; bases outside the gene matches: 18. Germline lookup yields CDR1 MNHEY and CDR2 SMNVEV (reference sequence). The CDR3 nucleotides read TGTGCCAGCCGCCTGGGGACAGGCCAGTCAAAACTCTACGAGCAGTACTTC. It specifies CASRLGTGQSKLYEQYF.

The sample holds many counts of this clonotype. The chain combines TRBV29-1 with TRBJ2-5; D assignment may be TRBD1 or TRBD2 (5 bases each). CDR3 length equals 14 residues. CDR1 and CDR2 from the germline V gene are SQVTM and ANQGSEA. Between the trimmed V and J ends, which lost 4 bases and 0 bases, there was a span of 12 bases. The CDR3 is CSVAGRQYQETQYF. In nucleotides, the CDR3 is TGCAGCGTTGCGGGACGCCAGTACCAAGAGACCCAGTACTTC. Using reference TRBV29-1 and TRBJ2-5 for the parts outside the CDR3, the full variable domain is SAVISQKPSRDICQRGTSLTIQCQVDSQVTMMFWYRQQPGQSLTLIATANQGSEATYESGFVIDKFPISRPNLTFSTLTVSNMSPEDSSIYLCSVAGRQYQETQYFGPGTRLLVL.

This clonotype has more than one count but fewer than ten. The chain links TRBV4-1 to TRBJ1-1; TRBD1 is a possible D gene (6 bases). V was cut by 5 bases and J by 3 bases, with 10 bases left in between. The CDR3 is 13 amino acids. CDR1 and CDR2 (germline): MGHRA, YSYEKL. CDR3 in amino acids: CASSDRTDTEAFF. The CDR3 DNA follows: TGCGCCAGCAGCGATAGGACAGACACTGAAGCTTTCTTT.

This chain uses TRBV4-2 with TRBJ1-5; possible D gene TRBD1, 6 bases. The CDR3 runs to 16 residues. Germline-derived CDR1 and CDR2 are LGHNA and YNFKEQ. V was clipped by 1 base and J by 5 bases, with 15 bases between them. This CDR3 reads CASSQVAPTGYQPQHF. CDR3 nucleotide sequence: TGTGCCAGCAGCCAAGTGGCCCCTACAGGGTATCAGCCCCAGCATTTT.

This clonotype was observed at least ten times. The genes are TRBV14 and TRBJ1-4; the D gene is possibly TRBD1 (5 bases). The CDR3 totals 17 residues. V lost 6 bases, J lost 7 bases, and 24 bases lay in between. Germline V lookup: CDR1 SGHDN, CDR2 FVKESK. The CDR3 region has the DNA TGTGCCAGCAGATTCTGCTCCGGGGCCCTAGTGGGTGAAAAACTGTTTTTT. Its translation: CASRFCSGALVGEKLFF.

This clonotype was detected ten times or more. The rearrangement uses TRBV12-3 or TRBV12-4 and TRBJ1-1; the match to TRBD1 covers 7 bases. V lost 6 bases to trimming and J lost 5 bases; unmatched junction nucleotides: 21. The CDR3 runs 18 residues. CDR3 in DNA: TGTGCCAGCAGCCCGCGGACAGGTTCCTCCTCGTGGAATACTGAAGCTTTCTTT. It codes for CASSPRTGSSSWNTEAFF.

This chain joins TRBV12-3 or TRBV12-4 and TRBJ2-7, with TRBD2 matching 10 bases. The V gene end was trimmed by 3 bases and the J gene end by 3 bases; junction bases not matched to a gene: 20. This CDR3 contains 20 residues. CDR3 loop: CASSLRAAQASGGRIYEQYF. The CDR3, as DNA: TGTGCCAGCAGTTTGAGGGCCGCCCAGGCTAGCGGGGGCCGTATCTACGAGCAGTACTTC.

This clonotype came up many times. The chain couples TRBV20-1 to TRBJ1-5; weak D call: TRBD1 (5 bases). The V end lost 6 bases, the J end lost 6 bases, and 15 bases lay between the germline ends. CDR3 length: 13 residues. Germline-derived CDR1 and CDR2 are DFQATT and SNEGSKA (reference sequence). The CDR3 sequence: CSAISGGGQPQHF. The CDR3 bases are TGCAGTGCCATCTCGGGGGGAGGTCAGCCCCAGCATTTT.

The sample holds a few counts of this clonotype. The genes are TRBV6-5 and TRBJ2-7; TRBD2 might be the D (6 bases). Between the trimmed V and J ends, which lost 0 bases and 8 bases, there was a span of 14 bases. This CDR3 is 14 amino acids long. Germline-derived CDR1 and CDR2 are MNHEY and SVGAGI. As DNA, the CDR3 is TGTGCCAGCAGTTACTCGATGGAGGGTTTGAAGCAGTACTTC. Its translation: CASSYSMEGLKQYF.

The rearrangement uses TRBV12-3 or TRBV12-4 and TRBJ2-5, with TRBD2 matching over 13 bases. Trimming cost V 5 bases and J 3 bases; bases outside gene matches: 12. The CDR3 contains 18 residues. Written as DNA, the CDR3 is TGTGCCAGCAGTGGGAGTAGCCGAGGACTAGCGGGGGAAGAGACCCAGTACTTC. Residues: CASSGSSRGLAGEETQYF.

The rearrangement uses TRBV10-3 and TRBJ2-1; 8 bases agree with TRBD1. The CDR3 is 16 amino acids. Germline V lookup: CDR1 ENHRY, CDR2 SYGVKD. V shed 3 bases, J shed 5 bases, and the junction held 9 bases outside the gene matches. The CDR3 is CAISDPRGRAHNEQFF. CDR3 bases: TGTGCCATCAGTGACCCCAGGGGGCGCGCACACAATGAGCAGTTCTTC.

This clonotype was detected only a few times. V gene TRBV10-3 combines with J gene TRBJ2-5; D gene ambiguous. Per the germline V gene, CDR1 is ENHRY and CDR2 is SYGVKD. V gave up 3 bases and J gave up 2 bases, with 10 bases separating them. The CDR3 loop spans 14 amino acids. This CDR3 reads CAISDSGRQETQYF. The CDR3, as DNA: TGTGCCATCAGTGATTCGGGTCGTCAAGAGACCCAGTACTTC.

This clonotype came up many times. In nucleotides, the CDR3 is TGTGCCAGCAGCGTCGGGGGGGCCAAAAACATTCAGTACTTC. Residues: CASSVGGAKNIQYF. This chain joins TRBV9 and TRBJ2-4; 7 bases are shared with TRBD2. Germline V gives CDR1 SGDLS, CDR2 YYNGEE. The CDR3 is 14 amino acids. V gave up 2 bases and J gave up 1 base; unmatched junction bases: 0.

This clonotype was detected a few times. CDR3 loop: CASSEWGEETQYF. The CDR3 DNA reads TGTGCCAGCAGTGAATGGGGGGAAGAGACCCAGTACTTC. The chain combines TRBV25-1 with TRBJ2-5, with a weak D call TRBD2 (6 bases). Germline CDR1 is MGHDK and CDR2 is SYGVNS. The CDR3 consists of 13 residues. Trimming removed 1 base at V and 3 bases at J, with 6 bases between.

This clonotype appeared a few times. DNA for the CDR3: TGTGCCAGCAGCTTAGACCCCAGGCTGGAGGAGACCCAGTACTTC. Its protein is CASSLDPRLEETQYF. V and J are TRBV7-2 and TRBJ2-5, with D hard to call. CDR1 is SGHTA and CDR2 is FQGNSA in the germline V gene. The V end lost 1 base, the J end lost 5 bases, and 14 bases lay between the germline ends. This CDR3 has 15 amino acids.

This clonotype was counted ten times or more. This chain's CDR3 is CSARGGLRRDTQYF. The CDR3 nucleotides read TGCAGTGCTAGAGGGGGACTGCGCCGGGATACGCAGTATTTT. The chain is built from TRBV20-1 and TRBJ2-3, with D possibly being TRBD2 (6 bases). Trimming cost V 1 base and J 6 bases, with 14 bases left between them. This CDR3 has 14 residues. From germline, CDR1 is DFQATT and CDR2 SNEGSKA (reference sequence).

The sample holds a few counts of this clonotype. This chain joins TRBV10-3 and TRBJ1-2; D perhaps matches TRBD1 (5 bases). V shed 4 bases and J shed 3 bases, with 12 bases lying between them. CDR1 ENHRY and CDR2 SYGVKD come from the germline V gene. The CDR3 spans 14 residues. The CDR3 nucleotides read TGTGCCATCAGTGCCGTTGCCAGGGACTATGGCTACACCTTC. Protein product: CAISAVARDYGYTF.

In this sample, this clonotype turned up once. This may be a read error, as it is one base from a much larger clone. V gene TRBV6-2 or TRBV6-3 combines with J gene TRBJ1-1; D is unclear. Looked up from germline, CDR1 is MNHEY and CDR2 is SVGEGT. The CDR3 covers 14 residues. CDR3 amino acids: CASSSPGSLTEASF. CDR3 nucleotides: TGTGCCAGCAGTTCGCCCGGCTCTCTCACTGAAGCTTCCTTT.

The chain is built from TRBV20-1 and TRBJ2-1, with D possibly matching TRBD2 (6 bases). Between the trimmed V and J ends, which lost 5 bases and 2 bases, there was a span of 13 bases. Germline V lookup: CDR1 DFQATT, CDR2 SNEGSKA (reference sequence). This CDR3 comprises 14 residues. DNA of the CDR3: TGCAGTGCTTACCGGGACTGGGCCTACAATGAGCAGTTCTTC. Its translation is CSAYRDWAYNEQFF.

Ten or more counts support this clonotype. The J gene is TRBJ2-1, the V gene TRBV10-3; 9 bases align to TRBD2. The CDR3 length is 17 residues. CDR1 is ENHRY and CDR2 is SYGVKD in the germline V gene. After removal of 2 bases from V and 0 bases from J, the junction contained 5 bases not matched to a gene. The CDR3 sequence is CAISEPERGDSYNEQFF. The CDR3 DNA sequence: TGTGCCATCAGTGAGCCCGAGCGGGGGGACTCCTACAATGAGCAGTTCTTC.

Comments on this clonotype: This may be a read error: a much more frequent sequence differs by one nucleotide. This chain uses TRBV4-2 with TRBJ2-3, with unresolved D. Germline CDR1 reads LGHNA; CDR2 reads YNFKEQ. Trimming stripped 1 base from V and 4 bases from J, with 9 bases between. CDR3 size: 14 residues. CDR3 amino acids: CASSQVRAADTQYF. The CDR3 bases are TGTGCCAGCAGCCAAGTTCGGGCCGCAGATACGCAGTATTTT.

This rearrangement joins TRBV6-2 or TRBV6-3 to TRBJ2-1; unclear D gene. CDR1 and CDR2 from the germline V gene are MNHEY and SVGEGT. The V and J ends lost 6 bases and 0 bases respectively, with 9 bases between them. The CDR3 has 14 amino acids. The CDR3 protein is CASRGRSSYNEQFF. CDR3 nucleotides: TGTGCCAGCAGGGGAAGGAGCTCCTACAATGAGCAGTTCTTC.

Details on this clonotype: This clone may be a read error of a much larger clone one base away. V gene TRBV20-1 combines with J gene TRBJ2-1; TRBD2 matches at 7 bases. This CDR3 is built from 16 residues. Germline CDR1 and CDR2: DFQATT and SNEGSKA (reference sequence). The CDR3 protein is CCARALSGGGLNEQFF. CDR3 bases: TGCTGTGCTAGGGCACTATCGGGCGGGGGTTTGAATGAGCAGTTCTTC.